Following are 21 T cell receptor beta chains from one sample sequenced in a study of response to subunit inactivated influenza vaccine. TCRdb processed the RT-PCR reads anew with MiXCR; each CDR3 protein has one entry. The repertoire holds about 300,000 distinct CDR3 sequences, with roughly a fifth as singletons. The sequenced sample was PBMCs from blood, obtained 21 months after vaccination. Source of these receptors: a man aged 45 to 70 who received an inactivated influenza vaccine.

This clonotype occurred many times. This chain joins TRBV4-3 and TRBJ1-3; D is unresolved. V lost 0 bases and J lost 5, with 11 bases in between. This CDR3 contains 15 residues. Per germline, CDR1 LGHNA and CDR2 YSLEER. DNA for the CDR3: TGCGCCAGCAGCCAAGAGGCGGTCACGAGAAACACCATATATTTT. Its protein product is CASSQEAVTRNTIYF.

V gene TRBV12-3 or TRBV12-4 combines with J gene TRBJ1-5; D is unclear. The length of the CDR3 is 14 residues. The V and J ends lost 2 bases and 9 bases respectively, with 14 bases between them. Written as DNA, the CDR3 is TGTGCCAGCAGTTTAACTGGGTCGACGGGGCCCCAGCATTTT. Translated, it gives CASSLTGSTGPQHF.

The V gene is TRBV11-3, the J gene TRBJ2-1, with TRBD2 matching over 8 bases. The CDR3 contains 15 residues. The ends lost 5 bases at V and 6 bases at J; junction bases unmatched: 9. Germline values: CDR1 SGHNT, CDR2 YENEEA. CDR3 nucleotides: TGTGCCAGCAGCCCGGGGGGGCGTTCTTCCAATGAGCAGTTCTTC. Residues: CASSPGGRSSNEQFF. Together with reference TRBV11-3 and TRBJ2-1, the CDR3 gives the full variable domain: EAGVVQSPRYKIIEKKQPVAFWCNPISGHNTLYWYLQNLGQGPELLIRYENEEAVDDSQLPKDRFSAERLKGVDSTLKIQPAELGDSAVYLCASSPGGRSSNEQFFGPGTRLTVL.

The sample holds many counts of this clonotype. The V call is TRBV10-1, the J call TRBJ1-1; the D is unclear. Looked up from germline, CDR1 is WNHNN and CDR2 is SYGVQD (reference sequence). The CDR3 runs to 13 residues. V was pared by 3 bases and J by 0 bases, with 5 bases between. The CDR3 DNA follows: TGCGCCAGCAGTGATTCTCTGAACACTGAAGCTTTCTTT. Translated, it gives CASSDSLNTEAFF.

The chain has TRBV5-6 and TRBJ2-5; 9 bases map to TRBD2. The germline V gene has CDR1 SGHDT and CDR2 YYEEEE. There are 17 residues in the CDR3. V lost 0 bases to trimming and J lost 2 bases; unmatched junction nucleotides: 8. CDR3 sequence reads: CASSLDRLAEPQETQYF. As DNA, the CDR3 is TGTGCCAGCAGCTTGGACAGACTAGCGGAACCGCAAGAGACCCAGTACTTC.

This clonotype was found a few times. The gene calls are TRBV6-5 and TRBJ2-2, with D maybe TRBD2 (5 bases). This CDR3 has 16 amino acids. Per germline, CDR1 MNHEY and CDR2 SVGAGI. V dropped 0 bases and J dropped 4 bases, with 12 bases sitting between them. The CDR3 DNA sequence: TGTGCCAGCAGTTACTCTTCGGGAATACGCACCGGGGAGCTGTTTTTT. Translation gives CASSYSSGIRTGELFF.

This clonotype occurred a few times. V usage is TRBV10-3 and J usage is TRBJ2-6; D may correspond to TRBD1 or TRBD2 (5 bases each). V dropped 2 bases and J dropped 0 bases, with 8 bases sitting between them. CDR1 ENHRY and CDR2 SYGVKD come from the germline V gene. The CDR3 contains 16 residues. DNA for the CDR3: TGTGCCATCAGTGAGGAGGGGAACTCTGGGGCCAACGTCCTGACTTTC. This sequence encodes CAISEEGNSGANVLTF.

This clonotype has at least ten counts. This chain uses TRBV12-3 or TRBV12-4 with TRBJ1-1; D remains ambiguous. Trimming took 3 bases from V and 1 from J, leaving 12 bases between them. This CDR3 is 15 amino acids long. CDR3 sequence reads: CASSFPAGENTEAFF. Here the CDR3 DNA reads TGTGCCAGCAGTTTTCCGGCGGGCGAGAACACTGAAGCTTTCTTT.

The chain is built from TRBV6-1 and TRBJ2-5; 10 bases are a match to TRBD1. The V segment lost 3 bases and the J segment 7 bases; nucleotides outside the gene matches: 8. The CDR3 consists of 15 residues. Germline V gene lookup returns CDR1 MNHNS and CDR2 SASEGT. DNA of the CDR3: TGTGCCAGCAGTGAGCTAGACAGGGGGCAGGCGACCCAGTACTTC. It specifies CASSELDRGQATQYF.

This clonotype was recorded a few times. The rearrangement uses TRBV5-1 and TRBJ2-5, with D tentatively TRBD2 (5 bases). Germline-derived CDR1 and CDR2 are SGHRS and YFSETQ. With 2 bases removed from V and 3 bases from J, the gap between germline ends came to 11 bases. CDR3 length: 14 residues. The CDR3 DNA reads as TGCGCCAGCAGCTTCTCTAGCAGAGAAGAGACCCAGTACTTC. Protein: CASSFSSREETQYF. Full variable domain (rest looked up from reference TRBV5-1 and TRBJ2-5): KAGVTQTPRYLIKTRGQQVTLSCSPISGHRSVSWYQQTPGQGLQFLFEYFSETQRNKGNFPGRFSGRQFSNSRSEMNVSTLELGDSALYLCASSFSSREETQYFGPGTRLLVL.

The chain uses TRBV2 and TRBJ2-4; tentative D call: TRBD1 (5 bases). The CDR3 is made up of 16 amino acids. The V end was cut by 5 bases, the J end by 0 bases, with 14 bases between. Germline loops: CDR1 SNHLY, CDR2 FYNNEI. The CDR3 protein is CASSLAAGLAKNIQYF. In DNA, the CDR3 is TGTGCCAGCAGTTTGGCGGCAGGGCTAGCCAAAAACATTCAGTACTTC.

This clonotype has only a few counts. CDR3 bases: TGTGCCAGCAGTGGGGGGGTCGGAGGTAATCAGCCCCAGCATTTT. It codes for CASSGGVGGNQPQHF. V is TRBV2 and J is TRBJ1-5, with TRBD1 as a possible D gene (5 bases). CDR1 SNHLY and CDR2 FYNNEI come from the germline V gene. V lost 4 bases, J lost 4 bases, and 14 bases lay in between. The CDR3 totals 15 residues.

There are a few counts of this clonotype. The CDR3, as DNA: TGCAGTGCTAGAGAACAGGCTTTGTACACTGAAGCTTTCTTT. It encodes CSAREQALYTEAFF. The genes are TRBV20-1 and TRBJ1-1; TRBD1 is a possible D gene (5 bases). V was shortened by 0 bases and J by 3 bases, with 11 bases between the two germline ends. Germline CDR1 reads DFQATT; CDR2 reads SNEGSKA (reference sequence). The CDR3 sequence is 14 residues long.

This clonotype was seen more than once but under ten times. The genes are TRBV5-6 and TRBJ1-4, with 8 bases that match TRBD1. V dropped 5 bases and J dropped 0; count of bases not matched to a gene: 6. Germline V lookup: CDR1 SGHDT, CDR2 YYEEEE. The CDR3 has 16 residues. This chain's CDR3 is CASSSTGDATNEKLFF. In DNA form, the CDR3 reads TGTGCCAGCAGTTCGACAGGGGATGCAACTAATGAAAAACTGTTTTTT.

The sample holds a few counts of this clonotype. This chain connects TRBV7-2 to TRBJ1-4; the D gene is possibly TRBD1 (5 bases). Trimming stripped 1 base from V and 5 bases from J, with 11 bases between. CDR1 is SGHTA, CDR2 FQGNSA, per germline. The CDR3 sequence is 15 residues long. CDR3 nucleotide sequence: TGTGCCAGCAGCTTAGAGGGACGGAGCAATGAAAAACTGTTTTTT. Protein: CASSLEGRSNEKLFF.

This clonotype was counted only a few times. An end of the junction differs from the germline gene, which may be a read error. The rearrangement links TRBV6-5 to TRBJ1-2; D gene ambiguous. The CDR3 covers 14 residues. Looked up from germline, CDR1 is MNHEY and CDR2 is SVGAGI. CDR3 sequence: CASSYPNDASAIAF. The DNA for the CDR3 is TGTGCCAGCAGTTACCCTAACGATGCCAGCGCCATAGCCTTC.

The chain has TRBV19 and TRBJ2-1; D remains unclear. Germline V gene lookup returns CDR1 LNHDA and CDR2 SQIVND (reference sequence). The CDR3 loop spans 13 amino acids. V shed 3 bases and J shed 3 bases, with 6 bases lying between them. The CDR3 sequence is CASSIPNYNEQFF. The CDR3 nucleotides read TGTGCCAGTAGTATCCCGAACTACAATGAGCAGTTCTTC.

The chain has TRBV25-1 and TRBJ2-7; maybe TRBD1 (6 bases). The germline V gene encodes CDR1 MGHDK and CDR2 SYGVNS. The CDR3 is made up of 14 amino acids. Trimming removed 1 base from V and 3 bases from J, with 10 bases in between. CDR3 amino acids: CASSESRDNYEQYF. In DNA, the CDR3 is TGTGCCAGCAGTGAATCCCGGGACAACTACGAGCAGTACTTC.

CDR3 loop: CASNDSGGAGDTQYF. For the CDR3, the DNA is TGTGCCAGCAATGATAGCGGGGGGGCCGGAGATACGCAGTATTTT. This chain links TRBV12-3 or TRBV12-4 with TRBJ2-3; TRBD2 matches at 11 bases. This CDR3 is 15 amino acids long. V lost 7 bases and J lost 5; bases outside the gene matches: 8.

This chain uses TRBV6-2 or TRBV6-3 with TRBJ1-1; no definite D call. Trimming shortened V by 5 bases and J by 0 bases, and 7 bases separated the two germline ends. Per the germline V gene, CDR1 is MNHEY and CDR2 is SVGEGT. There are 13 residues in the CDR3. The CDR3 bases are TGTGCCAGCAGTCGATCCATGAACACTGAAGCTTTCTTT. Protein product: CASSRSMNTEAFF.

The V call is TRBV4-1, the J call TRBJ2-3, with D perhaps matching TRBD2 (6 bases). There are 15 residues in the CDR3. V was clipped by 1 base and J by 3 bases, with 11 bases between them. The V gene's germline CDR1 is MGHRA and CDR2 YSYEKL. For the CDR3, the DNA is TGCGCCAGCAGCCAAGTGGGACTCGTAACAGATACGCAGTATTTT. This codes for CASSQVGLVTDTQYF.